These 31 T cell receptor beta chains share one sample of origin, sequenced in a study of blood T cell repertoires in COVID-19. TCRdb's table, derived via immunoSEQ multiplex PCR, lists solely in-frame clones and lacks some. The sample includes 30,000 to 35,000 clones, 78% seen only once; the top ten take roughly 7.5%. Material for sequencing was peripheral blood. The receptors were sampled from an older woman with acute or convalescent COVID-19.

The chain couples TRBV7-9 to TRBJ1-1, with 7 bases lining up with TRBD1. Germline trimming cut 5 bases from V and 3 bases from J; bases unmatched to any gene: 9. Looked up from germline, CDR1 is SEHNR and CDR2 is FQNEAQ (reference sequence). CDR3 size: 15 residues. This CDR3 reads CASSPPLGQHTEAFF. The CDR3 DNA sequence: TGTGCCAGCAGCCCTCCCCTGGGACAGCACACTGAAGCTTTCTTT. The whole variable domain, remainder taken from reference TRBV7-9 and TRBJ1-1, is DTGVSQNPRHKITKRGQNVTFRCDPISEHNRLYWYRQTLGQGPEFLTYFQNEAQLEKSRLLSDRFSAERPKGSFSTLEIQRTEQGDSAMYLCASSPPLGQHTEAFFGQGTRLTVV.

The CDR3 nucleotides are TGTGCCAGCAGCTTGCCAGGACAGGGTCGGTTTGGCGGGGAGCTGTTTTTT. Protein: CASSLPGQGRFGGELFF. V usage is TRBV5-4 and J usage is TRBJ2-2; 8 nucleotides align to TRBD1. Looked up from germline, CDR1 is SGHNT and CDR2 is YYREEE (reference sequence). V lost 1 base, J lost 7 bases, and 12 bases stayed unmatched. This CDR3 is 17 amino acids long.

The gene calls are TRBV19 and TRBJ2-3; perhaps TRBD1 as D (6 bases). The length of the CDR3 is 14 residues. The germline CDR1 and CDR2 sequences are LNHDA and SQIVND (reference sequence). With 3 bases removed from V and 2 bases from J, the gap between germline ends came to 9 bases. CDR3 amino acids: CASSIGQNTDTQYF. Here the CDR3 DNA reads TGTGCCAGTAGTATTGGACAGAACACAGATACGCAGTATTTT.

The chain employs TRBV7-2 and TRBJ2-4, with TRBD2 matching 13 bases. The CDR3 totals 16 residues. CDR1 and CDR2 (germline): SGHTA, FQGNSA. Trimming cost V 5 bases and J 9 bases; bases outside gene matches: 10. The CDR3 protein is CASSPTSGGAATIQYF. CDR3 in DNA: TGTGCCAGCAGCCCTACTAGCGGGGGGGCGGCGACCATTCAGTACTTC.

The rearrangement joins TRBV2 to TRBJ1-6, with unresolved D. V lost 6 bases and J 7 bases, leaving 10 bases between the germline ends. Germline CDR1 is SNHLY and CDR2 is FYNNEI. The CDR3 loop spans 13 amino acids. The CDR3 DNA is TGTGCCAGCAGGGCCCAGTGGAATTCACCCCTCCACTTT. It encodes CASRAQWNSPLHF.

This clone has a handful of counts. The chain is built from TRBV19 and TRBJ1-1; 7 bases are a match to TRBD1. From germline, CDR1 is LNHDA and CDR2 SQIVND (reference sequence). Losses at the gene ends were 5 bases for V and 0 bases for J; bases not matched to a gene: 3. CDR3 length equals 14 residues. CDR3 nucleotides: TGTGCCAGTAGTCAGGACAGGATGAACACTGAAGCTTTCTTT. Translating it yields CASSQDRMNTEAFF.

This clone was found once. The chain has TRBV6-4 and TRBJ2-5, with 11 bases lining up with TRBD1. The CDR3 loop spans 16 amino acids. Germline CDR1 and CDR2: MRHNA and SNTAGT. V dropped 6 bases and J dropped 4; count of bases not matched to a gene: 10. The CDR3 spells CASSPAGQGVGETQYF. CDR3 bases: TGTGCCAGCAGCCCTGCGGGACAGGGGGTTGGAGAGACCCAGTACTTC.

The chain has TRBV19 and TRBJ1-5; no reliable D call. The CDR3 covers 13 residues. The germline V and J ends were trimmed by 5 bases and 3 bases, with 8 bases remaining between them. Per the germline V gene, CDR1 is LNHDA and CDR2 is SQIVND (reference sequence). CDR3 nucleotide sequence: TGTGCCAGTAGTCGAGGCTCCAATCAGCCCCAGCATTTT. The encoded protein is CASSRGSNQPQHF.

V is TRBV7-7 and J is TRBJ2-1, with 8 bases lining up with TRBD2. This CDR3 is built from 15 residues. From germline, CDR1 is SSHAT and CDR2 FNYEAQ (reference sequence). J lost 2 bases, V lost 5 bases, and 5 bases had no gene match. The CDR3 DNA sequence: TGTGCCAGCAGCCCTATCGGGGGGGCCTACAATGAGCAGTTCTTC. This codes for CASSPIGGAYNEQFF.

The genes are TRBV29-1 and TRBJ2-6; D is perhaps TRBD2 (5 bases). This CDR3 has 16 residues. CDR1 SQVTM and CDR2 ANQGSEA come from the germline V gene. Trimming stripped 1 base from V and 0 bases from J, with 10 bases between. CDR3 in DNA: TGCAGCGTTGAAGGCCTCCGGGGCTCTGGGGCCAACGTCCTGACTTTC. Its protein is CSVEGLRGSGANVLTF.

The rearrangement links TRBV2 to TRBJ1-1, with D possibly TRBD1 on 5 matching bases. The CDR3 is 13 amino acids. Trimming shortened V by 4 bases and J by 0 bases, and 6 bases separated the two germline ends. Germline values: CDR1 SNHLY, CDR2 FYNNEI. The CDR3 DNA follows: TGTGCCAGCAGTGGACAGATGAACACTGAAGCTTTCTTT. Translating gives CASSGQMNTEAFF.

This clone was seen just once. The rearrangement links TRBV30 to TRBJ2-5, with 10 nucleotides matching TRBD2. Germline V gene sequence: CDR1 GTSNPN, CDR2 SVGIG (reference sequence). There are 16 residues in the CDR3. V lost 0 bases, J lost 1 base, and 5 bases stayed unmatched. The CDR3 DNA sequence: TGTGCCTGGAGTGTTTGGGGGACTAGCGCCCAAGAGACCCAGTACTTC. It translates to CAWSVWGTSAQETQYF.

V gene TRBV7-9 combines with J gene TRBJ1-5; unclear D gene. With 5 bases removed from V and 4 bases from J, the gap between germline ends came to 15 bases. The CDR3 consists of 15 residues. Germline loops: CDR1 SEHNR, CDR2 FQNEAQ (reference sequence). The DNA for the CDR3 is TGTGCCAGCAGCCAAGGGTCCGGGGAGAATCAGCCCCAGCATTTT. Translation: CASSQGSGENQPQHF.

The rearrangement joins TRBV20-1 to TRBJ1-2; 9 positions agree with TRBD1. The J segment lost 5 bases and the V segment lost 3 bases, leaving 7 bases of the junction unmatched. The CDR3 runs 14 residues. CDR1 is DFQATT, CDR2 SNEGSKA, per germline (reference sequence). The CDR3 loop reads CSASPGQGRYGYTF. The CDR3 DNA sequence: TGCAGTGCTAGTCCGGGACAGGGTCGGTATGGCTACACCTTC.

This chain connects TRBV29-1 to TRBJ1-2; TRBD1 matches at 7 bases. The V gene end was trimmed by 0 bases and the J gene end by 4 bases; junction bases not matched to a gene: 14. CDR3 length: 17 amino acids. Germline-derived CDR1 and CDR2 are SQVTM and ANQGSEA. The CDR3 nucleotides read TGCAGCGTTGAAGATGAATACGGGGCAGGGGGTCTCTATGGCTACACCTTC. Its translation is CSVEDEYGAGGLYGYTF.

This chain joins TRBV11-3 and TRBJ1-1, with a possible D match to TRBD1 (5 bases). The CDR3 contains 14 residues. Looked up from germline, CDR1 is SGHNT and CDR2 is YENEEA. V dropped 3 bases and J dropped 2 bases, with 10 bases sitting between them. CDR3 in DNA: TGTGCCAGCAGCTTCGGGCAGGGTAACACTGAAGCTTTCTTT. It yields the protein CASSFGQGNTEAFF.

The chain carries TRBV15 and TRBJ1-1; TRBD1 is a possible D gene (5 bases). This CDR3 comprises 17 residues. CDR1 and CDR2 from the germline V gene are LNHNV and YYDKDF (reference sequence). V gave up 1 base and J gave up 0 bases, with 15 bases separating them. CDR3 sequence: CATSRGRSAGMNTEAFF. The CDR3 DNA is TGTGCCACCAGCAGAGGGCGTTCGGCAGGGATGAACACTGAAGCTTTCTTT. The full variable domain, rest sourced from reference TRBV15 and TRBJ1-1, is DAMVIQNPRYQVTQFGKPVTLSCSQTLNHNVMYWYQQKSSQAPKLLFHYYDKDFNNEADTPDNFQSRRPNTSFCFLDIRSPGLGDTAMYLCATSRGRSAGMNTEAFFGQGTRLTVV.

The chain links TRBV19 to TRBJ2-5; 7 bases map to TRBD1. Losses at the gene ends were 6 bases for V and 5 bases for J; bases not matched to a gene: 12. Germline assignment: CDR1 LNHDA and CDR2 SQIVND (reference sequence). The CDR3 extends over 15 amino acids. The DNA of the CDR3 is TGTGCCAGTAGCCGAGGGGGCGCAGGAACGGAGACCCAGTACTTC. Its protein is CASSRGGAGTETQYF.

V usage is TRBV5-1 and J usage is TRBJ2-2; D is perhaps TRBD2 (6 bases). V lost 0 bases to trimming and J lost 5 bases, with 14 bases between them. The CDR3 spans 16 residues. Germline CDR1 is SGHRS and CDR2 is YFSETQ. The CDR3 here is CASSLAAWGETGELFF. The CDR3 DNA sequence: TGCGCCAGCAGCTTGGCAGCTTGGGGGGAGACCGGGGAGCTGTTTTTT. The full variable domain, completed using reference TRBV5-1 and TRBJ2-2, is KAGVTQTPRYLIKTRGQQVTLSCSPISGHRSVSWYQQTPGQGLQFLFEYFSETQRNKGNFPGRFSGRQFSNSRSEMNVSTLELGDSALYLCASSLAAWGETGELFFGEGSRLTVL.

This rearrangement joins TRBV9 to TRBJ2-5; 8 bases fit TRBD2. Germline V gene sequence: CDR1 SGDLS, CDR2 YYNGEE. Trimming removed 0 bases from V and 4 bases from J; junction bases left unmatched: 5. The CDR3 is 15 residues long. The CDR3 loop reads CASSVGPAGVETQYF. Written as DNA, the CDR3 is TGTGCCAGCAGCGTAGGCCCAGCGGGAGTAGAGACCCAGTACTTC.

This clone was recorded a few times. The V gene is TRBV2, the J gene TRBJ1-6, with D possibly being TRBD1 (5 bases). Trimming stripped 3 bases from V and 1 base from J, with 13 bases between. This CDR3 region has 17 residues. Germline V gives CDR1 SNHLY, CDR2 FYNNEI. For the CDR3, the DNA is TGTGCCAGCAGTGAGATTCTGGGGGGGTCCTATAATTCACCCCTCCACTTT. Protein sequence: CASSEILGGSYNSPLHF.

The chain recombines TRBV6-5 with TRBJ1-4, with 7 bases aligning to TRBD1. This CDR3 spans 15 amino acids. The germline V gene encodes CDR1 MNHEY and CDR2 SVGAGI. After removal of 6 bases from V and 5 bases from J, the junction contained 9 bases not matched to a gene. Here the CDR3 reads CASSLGQDKNEKLFF. The CDR3 nucleotides read TGTGCCAGCAGCCTCGGACAGGATAAAAATGAAAAACTGTTTTTT.

This chain uses TRBV3-1 (or the pseudogene TRBV3-2) with TRBJ2-7, with 9 positions matching TRBD1. Germline values: CDR1 LGHDT, CDR2 YNNKEL (reference sequence). The CDR3 loop spans 13 amino acids. The V gene end was trimmed by 3 bases and the J gene end by 6 bases; junction bases not matched to a gene: 3. DNA of the CDR3: TGTGCCAGCAGCCAGGGACAGGGTGGCGAGCAGTACTTC. Translating it yields CASSQGQGGEQYF.

In this sample, this clone turned up a few times. This chain joins TRBV7-9 and TRBJ1-6; weak D call: TRBD1 (5 bases). The CDR3 loop spans 15 amino acids. V was cut by 6 bases and J by 5 bases, with 14 bases left in between. From germline, CDR1 is SEHNR and CDR2 FQNEAQ (reference sequence). CDR3 coding DNA: TGTGCCAGCAGGTCGTCGGGGGTAGATAATTCACCCCTCCACTTT. Its protein is CASRSSGVDNSPLHF. The full variable domain, completed using reference TRBV7-9 and TRBJ1-6, is DTGVSQNPRHKITKRGQNVTFRCDPISEHNRLYWYRQTLGQGPEFLTYFQNEAQLEKSRLLSDRFSAERPKGSFSTLEIQRTEQGDSAMYLCASRSSGVDNSPLHFGNGTRLTVT.

This clone showed up just once. This chain links TRBV5-1 with TRBJ2-1, with D tentatively TRBD1 (6 bases). The CDR3 has 16 amino acids. V lost 1 base to trimming and J lost 1 base, with 12 bases between them. CDR1 and CDR2 from the germline V gene are SGHRS and YFSETQ. The CDR3 nucleotides read TGCGCCAGCAGCTTGAGTACAGGGAAATCCTACAATGAGCAGTTCTTC. This sequence encodes CASSLSTGKSYNEQFF.

The chain combines TRBV28 with TRBJ2-1; D might be TRBD2 (6 bases). The CDR3 contains 14 residues. V dropped 5 bases and J dropped 11 bases, with 19 bases sitting between them. CDR1 MDHEN and CDR2 SYDVKM come from the germline V gene. CDR3 amino acids: CASSDPRRGRQQFF. CDR3 bases: TGTGCCAGCAGTGACCCCCGGAGGGGACGTCAGCAGTTCTTC.

The genes are TRBV19 and TRBJ1-1; 7 positions agree with TRBD1. In germline, CDR1 is LNHDA, CDR2 SQIVND (reference sequence). The CDR3 is 11 residues long. J gave up 14 bases and V 4 bases, and 7 bases lay outside the gene matches. Written as DNA, the CDR3 is TGTGCCAGTAGTACCGGACACAGGGGATTCTTT. It yields the protein CASSTGHRGFF.

This clone was counted a single time. The chain carries TRBV5-4 and TRBJ2-5; 7 nucleotides match TRBD1. CDR1 is SGHNT and CDR2 is YYREEE in the germline V gene (reference sequence). CDR3 length: 14 residues. The V segment lost 4 bases and the J segment 4 bases; nucleotides outside the gene matches: 7. DNA of the CDR3: TGTGCCAGCAGCACGAAGACAGGGATAGAGACCCAGTACTTC. This encodes CASSTKTGIETQYF.

This rearrangement joins TRBV28 to TRBJ1-5; D is unresolved. Trimming took 7 bases from V and 2 from J, leaving 12 bases between them. CDR1 and CDR2 from the germline V gene are MDHEN and SYDVKM. The CDR3 length is 14 residues. CDR3 coding DNA: TGTGCCAGCAAGGATCTGGGAGGCAATCAGCCCCAGCATTTT. Its translation is CASKDLGGNQPQHF.

The genes are TRBV5-6 and TRBJ2-7; TRBD1 matches 10 bases. CDR1 is SGHDT and CDR2 is YYEEEE in the germline V gene. The CDR3 has 14 residues. V shed 8 bases and J 3 bases; nucleotides not matched to a gene: 8. Written as DNA, the CDR3 is TGTGCCAGTGGGGTCTGGGACAGGGGCTACGAGCAGTACTTC. This codes for CASGVWDRGYEQYF.

This clone came up once. The genes are TRBV19 and TRBJ1-5; weak D call: TRBD1 (5 bases). The CDR3 totals 15 residues. Trimming removed 8 bases at V and 2 bases at J, with 16 bases between. CDR1 is LNHDA, CDR2 SQIVND, per germline (reference sequence). The DNA of the CDR3 is TGTGCCAGTTCCACAGGATTTGTAGGCAATCAGCCCCAGCATTTT. Translated, it gives CASSTGFVGNQPQHF.